One and the same sample provided the 24 T cell receptor beta chains below, sequenced in a study of tumor and adjacent non-tumor tissue in lung cancer. Three rounds of nested PCR, following a modified ARM-PCR protocol, produced the TCRbeta library. TCRdb analysed the multiplex PCR reads with MiXCR anew, one entry per CDR3 protein. The sample holds 100,000 to 120,000 distinct CDR3 sequences; nearly 85% are singletons and the top ten take 20% to 25%. The template was RNA from unsorted bulk tissue. Sequenced material: lung tumor tissue. The receptors derive from a man between 65 and 80 years old with non-small cell lung cancer.

This clonotype was detected a few times. Sequence at one end of the junction differs from germline and may be a read error. The rearrangement links TRBV7-9 to TRBJ1-2; D is unresolved. Per germline, CDR1 SEHNR and CDR2 FQNEAQ (reference sequence). This CDR3 comprises 12 residues. CDR3 nucleotides: TGTGCCAGCAGCTTGCTGGACTATAGCTACACCTTC. Amino acid sequence: CASSLLDYSYTF.

Remarks on this clonotype: Its ends do not fully match the called genes, so a read error is possible. This chain links TRBV20-1 with TRBJ1-6, with 8 bases matching TRBD1. The CDR3 has 12 residues. CDR1 and CDR2 from the germline V gene are DFQATT and SNEGSKA (reference sequence). The CDR3 loop reads CSVRTGNSPIHF. The CDR3 nucleotides read TGCAGTGTTAGGACAGGGAATTCACCCATCCACTTT.

Concerning this clonotype itself: It is likely a read error, because the conserved phenylalanine at the end of the CDR3 is missing. The J gene is TRBJ2-5, the V gene TRBV5-4, with D possibly TRBD2 on 6 matching bases. This CDR3 is 13 amino acids long. V was shortened by 0 bases and J by 5 bases, with 8 bases between the two germline ends. Germline CDR1 SGHNT, CDR2 YYREEE (reference sequence). The CDR3 coding sequence is TGTGCCAGCAGCTTGGGGGGGGAGGAGACCCAGTACCTC. It yields the protein CASSLGGEETQYL.

About this clonotype: Sequence at one end of the junction differs from germline and may be a read error. The J gene is TRBJ2-2, the V gene TRBV11-2; a possible D gene is TRBD2 (6 bases). The CDR3 is 16 amino acids. Germline V CDR1 and CDR2: SGHAT, FQNNGV. The CDR3 spells CASSLVGSGDAGEPFF. Here the CDR3 DNA reads TGTGCCAGCAGCTTAGTGGGCTCGGGGGATGCCGGGGAGCCGTTTTTT.

A note on this clonotype: This CDR3 is missing its conserved last phenylalanine or tryptophan, likely due to a read error. V is TRBV4-1 and J is TRBJ2-7; 11 bases align to TRBD2. Per the germline V gene, CDR1 is MGHRA and CDR2 is YSYEKL. The CDR3 is made up of 16 amino acids. CDR3 residues: CASSRTLAGEGDEQYL. The CDR3 coding sequence is TGCGCTAGCAGCCGGACACTAGCGGGAGAGGGAGACGAGCAGTACTTA.

Comments on this clonotype: Because the CDR3 is missing its conserved closing phenylalanine or tryptophan, this is likely a read error. V gene TRBV6-5 combines with J gene TRBJ2-5, with D possibly matching TRBD1 (6 bases). In germline, CDR1 is MNHEY, CDR2 SVGAGI. The CDR3 length is 15 residues. CDR3 protein: CACSSHSDRPESQYL. CDR3 nucleotide sequence: TGTGCCTGCAGCTCCCATTCGGACAGACCAGAGAGCCAGTACCTC.

Turning to this clonotype: One end of the junction fails to match germline, which may point to a read error. The rearrangement uses TRBV7-8 and TRBJ2-7; D is undetermined. CDR1 SGHVS and CDR2 FQNEAQ come from the germline V gene. The CDR3 sequence is 11 residues long. The CDR3 sequence: CACSLRYEQYF. The DNA of the CDR3 is TGTGCCTGCAGCTTACGGTACGAGCAGTACTTC.

Details on this clonotype: It may be a read error: a sequence one base away is much more abundant. Here the CDR3 reads CSSRSAGGGTQHF. The CDR3 nucleotides read TGCAGTTCCCGGTCAGCGGGGGGAGGGACCCAGCACTTC. The V and J genes are TRBV20-1 and TRBJ2-5; 9 nucleotides line up with TRBD2. The CDR3 has 13 residues. CDR1 is DFQATT and CDR2 is SNEGSKA in the germline V gene (reference sequence).

DNA for the CDR3: TGTGCCAGCAGCCCTAGCCCCAGGGGCGTAGAGACCCAGTACTTC. Protein: CASSPSPRGVETQYF. The chain couples TRBV7-8 to TRBJ2-5; a weak D match, TRBD1 (6 bases). This CDR3 has 15 amino acids. The V gene lost 5 bases and the J gene lost 4 bases, with 17 bases spanning the gap. In germline, CDR1 is SGHVS, CDR2 FQNEAQ.

This chain links TRBV29-1 with TRBJ2-7; D remains ambiguous. The CDR3 is 12 amino acids. Trimming removed 4 bases at V and 1 base at J, with 8 bases between. Germline V gene data show CDR1 as SQVTM and CDR2 as ANQGSEA. This CDR3 reads CSVVSSSYEQYF. DNA for the CDR3: TGCAGCGTTGTTTCTTCATCCTACGAGCAGTACTTC.

Note on this clonotype: Germline is not matched at one junction end, which may reflect a read error. The chain couples TRBV6-2 or TRBV6-3 to TRBJ2-1, with D maybe TRBD1 (5 bases). Looked up from germline, CDR1 is MNHEY and CDR2 is SVGEGT. This CDR3 has 13 residues. The CDR3 region has the DNA TGTGCCAGCGACAGAGGCGGTTTCAATGAGCAGTTCTTT. Translation: CASDRGGFNEQFF.

Note on this clonotype: A read error is possible here, since a much larger clone lies one base away. The chain joins TRBV7-9 to TRBJ1-2; TRBD1 matches at 8 bases. The CDR3 runs 15 residues. Germline V gene lookup returns CDR1 SEHNR and CDR2 FQNEAQ (reference sequence). CDR3 loop: CASSVKQGDNYSYSF. The CDR3, as DNA: TGTGCCAGCAGCGTCAAACAGGGGGATAACTATAGCTACTCCTTC. The complete variable domain, with remaining parts taken from reference TRBV7-9 and TRBJ1-2, reads DTGVSQNPRHKITKRGQNVTFRCDPISEHNRLYWYRQTLGQGPEFLTYFQNEAQLEKSRLLSDRFSAERPKGSFSTLEIQRTEQGDSAMYLCASSVKQGDNYSYSFGSGTRLTVV.

For this clonotype: A much larger clone differs from this one at a single base, so this may be a read error. This rearrangement joins TRBV11-2 to TRBJ2-5, with D perhaps assigned TRBD1 or TRBD2 (5 bases each). V was shortened by 2 bases and J by 6 bases, with 16 bases between the two germline ends. The V gene's germline CDR1 is SGHAT and CDR2 FQNNGV. CDR3 size: 15 residues. The CDR3 loop is CASSLSTGAAKTQYF. The CDR3 region has the DNA TGTGCCAGCAGCTTAAGCACCGGGGCAGCGAAGACCCAGTACTTC. Drawing the rest from reference TRBV11-2 and TRBJ2-5, the complete variable domain is EAGVAQSPRYKIIEKRQSVAFWCNPISGHATLYWYQQILGQGPKLLIQFQNNGVVDDSQLPKDRFSAERLKGVDSTLKIQPAKLEDSAVYLCASSLSTGAAKTQYFGPGTRLLVL.

The chain is built from TRBV20-1 and TRBJ2-5, with 8 bases matching TRBD1. Germline V gene data show CDR1 as DFQATT and CDR2 as SNEGSKA (reference sequence). Unmatched junction bases numbered 10, after V lost 8 bases and J lost 5 bases. The CDR3 contains 13 residues. The DNA of the CDR3 is TGCAGTACTTCGACAGGGGCCGTTGAGACCCAGTACTTC. The encoded protein is CSTSTGAVETQYF.

This clonotype was detected only a few times. With a much larger clone just one base away, this may be a read error. The genes are TRBV28 and TRBJ2-1, with TRBD1 matching 9 bases. V shed 7 bases, J shed 10 bases, and the junction held 17 bases outside the gene matches. The CDR3 totals 16 residues. The V gene's germline CDR1 is MDHEN and CDR2 SYDVKM. The CDR3 DNA is TGTGCCAGCAATCCTAACCCCGGACAGGGGACTAACGAGCAGTTCTTC. Translating gives CASNPNPGQGTNEQFF. Based on the CDR3 plus reference TRBV28 and TRBJ2-1, the full variable domain is DVKVTQSSRYLVKRTGEKVFLECVQDMDHENMFWYRQDPGLGLRLIYFSYDVKMKEKGDIPEGYSVSREKKERFSLILESASTNQTSMYLCASNPNPGQGTNEQFFGPGTRLTVL.

The CDR3 nucleotides read TGCGCCAGCAGCCAACAGACCGGTGTTTACAATGAGCAGTTCTTC. Translation gives CASSQQTGVYNEQFF. V and J are TRBV4-3 and TRBJ2-1; no reliable D call. The ends were cut back, 2 bases at V and 4 bases at J, with 12 bases in the middle. The CDR3 length is 15 residues. Germline values: CDR1 LGHNA, CDR2 YSLEER.

On this clonotype itself: One end of the junction fails to match germline, which may point to a read error. The chain recombines TRBV6-2 or TRBV6-3 with TRBJ2-1; D is unclear. The V gene's germline CDR1 is MNHEY and CDR2 SVGEGT. The CDR3 totals 13 residues. In DNA form, the CDR3 reads TGTGGCAGCAACAGAGGCCGTTACAATGAGCAGTTTTTC. Amino acid sequence: CGSNRGRYNEQFF.

Comment on this clonotype: The CDR3 does not close with the conserved phenylalanine or tryptophan, likely indicating a read error. No DNA is shown, since the ends of the CDR3 on it are uncertain; the CDR3 is the one TCRdb lists. The chain links TRBV29-1 to TRBJ1-1; the D call TRBD1 from the table was never checked on the DNA. Germline V gene sequence: CDR1 SQVTM, CDR2 ANQGSEA. The CDR3 sequence runs 14 residues, both termini included. This CDR3 is CSGIIDRGNTEDFL.

This chain uses TRBV6-5 with TRBJ2-7; TRBD2 aligns across 8 bases. The CDR3 runs to 15 residues. Germline V CDR1 and CDR2: MNHEY, SVGAGI. Trimming at V came to 11 bases and at J to 7 bases, leaving 19 bases not matched to a gene. The CDR3 coding sequence is TGTGCCGTCGGAAGGGGACTAGTAGGTTCTTATGAGCAGTACTTC. Encoded protein: CAVGRGLVGSYEQYF.

Comments on this clonotype: Given the absence of the conserved phenylalanine or tryptophan at the CDR3 end, a read error is likely. The J gene is TRBJ1-2, the V gene TRBV12-5; D possibly corresponds to TRBD1 (6 bases). CDR3 length: 13 residues. Germline lookup yields CDR1 LGHNT and CDR2 FRNRAP. The CDR3 is CTSGRTDRSGYTL. CDR3 bases: TGTACTAGTGGCCGCACTGACAGGAGTGGCTACACCCTC.

In the case of this clonotype: The conserved final phenylalanine or tryptophan is absent from the CDR3, which likely points to a read error. This chain joins TRBV5-1 and TRBJ2-6, with TRBD1 as a possible D gene (6 bases). The V gene lost 0 bases and the J gene lost 0 bases, with 19 bases spanning the gap. Germline values: CDR1 SGHRS, CDR2 YFSETQ. This CDR3 has 20 residues. The CDR3 DNA follows: TGCGCCAGCAGCTTGGTGTGGTCAGGGGCATCAAACTCTGGGGCCAACGTCCTGACTTTG. Translating gives CASSLVWSGASNSGANVLTL.

Concerning this clonotype itself: At one boundary the junction diverges from the germline segment, which might be a read error. CDR3 coding DNA: TGTGCCAACAGTGATCTCGGGTCAGCGACATACGAGCAGTACTTC. Protein: CANSDLGSATYEQYF. This chain uses TRBV6-1 with TRBJ2-7; no definite D call. The CDR3 runs 15 residues. CDR1 is MNHNS, CDR2 SASEGT, per germline.

The table lists this clonotype with a count of one. One base away lies a much larger clone, so this may be a sequencing read error. The V call is TRBV20-1, the J call TRBJ2-5; 9 positions match TRBD1. Germline CDR1 DFQATT, CDR2 SNEGSKA (reference sequence). The CDR3 has 14 amino acids. Germline trimming cut 3 bases from V and 4 bases from J; bases unmatched to any gene: 6. This CDR3 is CSASLGTGTETQYF. CDR3 sequence (DNA): TGCAGTGCTAGCCTGGGGACAGGGACAGAGACCCAGTACTTC.

Worth noting for this clonotype: One junction end does not reproduce the germline sequence, and a read error may be involved. J is TRBJ2-7 and V is TRBV29-1; D is perhaps TRBD1 or TRBD2 (6 bases each). The CDR3 is made up of 13 amino acids. Germline CDR1 and CDR2: SQVTM and ANQGSEA. The CDR3 loop reads CSGSDRSYYEQYF. The CDR3 bases are TGTAGCGGTTCTGACAGGTCCTACTACGAGCAGTACTTC.